The sample holds many counts of the clone carrying this TCR beta chain. Unique molecular identifiers were used in preparing the TCRbeta library. From the PCR reads, TCRdb called clonotypes with MiXCR, one entry per CDR3 protein. The table includes approximately 93,000 distinct CDR3 sequences, 7% to 10% detected once. Germline CDR1 KGHDR, CDR2 SFDVKD. This CDR3 has 15 residues. The ends lost 5 bases at V and 2 bases at J; junction bases unmatched: 3. This record belongs to a study of T-cell reconstitution after alpha-beta-depleted transplantation in children. Specimen: PBMCs from the stem cell graft donor, collected from the stem cell graft. This chain connects TRBV24-1 to TRBJ2-5, with TRBD2 matching over 11 bases. The receptor was derived from a human donor who donated a stem cell graft to a child with congenital amegakaryocytic thrombocytopenia. CDR3: CATSVLAGGQETQYF. The CDR3 bases are TGTGCCACCAGTGTTCTAGCGGGAGGTCAAGAGACCCAGTACTTC.